These 27 T cell receptor beta chains share one sample of origin, sequenced in a study of T cells in Graves' hyperthyroidism and ophthalmopathy. Amplified TCR beta CDR3 regions derived from RNA transcripts. An initial round of RT-PCR targeting the TCR CDR3 relied on the HTBI primer set. TCRdb re-analysed the multiplex PCR reads in MiXCR, keeping a single row per CDR3 protein. The table records around 450,000 distinct CDR3 sequences, 15% to 17% of them present only once. The sample consisted of blood. The receptors come from a woman under 30 with Graves' hyperthyroidism.

This clonotype was detected many times. This chain joins TRBV12-3 or TRBV12-4 and TRBJ1-2, with D unclear. This CDR3 contains 13 residues. V was clipped by 1 base and J by 4 bases, with 7 bases between them. In nucleotides, the CDR3 is TGTGCCAGCAGTTTAGGCCTGACCTATGGCTACACCTTC. This translates into CASSLGLTYGYTF.

This clonotype was seen many times. The chain uses TRBV20-1 and TRBJ2-7; 9 nucleotides line up with TRBD1. V dropped 3 bases and J dropped 4; count of bases not matched to a gene: 4. The CDR3 covers 13 residues. The germline gives CDR1 DFQATT, CDR2 SNEGSKA (reference sequence). CDR3 loop: CSASGTGLYEQYF. CDR3 coding DNA: TGCAGTGCTAGTGGGACAGGGTTATACGAGCAGTACTTC.

This clonotype came up many times. CDR3 in DNA: TGTGCCAGCAGTTCTCTAGGCGATCAGCCCCAGCATTTT. Protein sequence: CASSSLGDQPQHF. The chain recombines TRBV27 with TRBJ1-5; no definite D call. V lost 4 bases, J lost 5 bases, and 9 bases lay in between. CDR3 length: 13 amino acids. CDR1 is MNHEY, CDR2 SMNVEV, per germline (reference sequence).

This clonotype was detected many times. V usage is TRBV15 and J usage is TRBJ1-6, with D unclear. The ends were cut back, 5 bases at V and 0 bases at J, with 5 bases in the middle. The CDR3 is 14 amino acids. CDR1 and CDR2 from the germline V gene are LNHNV and YYDKDF (reference sequence). CDR3 bases: TGTGCCACCAGCTCCCGCTCCTATAATTCACCCCTCCACTTT. This translates into CATSSRSYNSPLHF.

The chain combines TRBV4-1 with TRBJ2-1; a weak D match, TRBD1 (6 bases). There are 14 residues in the CDR3. Germline lookup yields CDR1 MGHRA and CDR2 YSYEKL. Trimming shortened V by 4 bases and J by 5 bases, and 12 bases separated the two germline ends. Here the CDR3 DNA reads TGCGCCAGCAGCCGGACAGTGGGAAACAATGAGCAGTTCTTC. Amino acid sequence: CASSRTVGNNEQFF.

This clonotype was found many times. The chain uses TRBV5-7 and TRBJ1-1; D is ambiguous. TRBV5-7 is an ORF for which the function is uncertain. The CDR3 totals 16 residues. V gave up 4 bases and J gave up 5 bases, with 21 bases separating them. This chain's CDR3 is CASSPPQGPGRTEAFF. CDR3 nucleotide sequence: TGTGCCAGCAGCCCTCCTCAAGGCCCCGGGAGGACTGAAGCTTTCTTT.

This clonotype occurred a few times. The chain combines TRBV6-1 with TRBJ1-6; D remains unclear. This CDR3 has 16 residues. Deletions cut 1 base from V and 10 bases from J, with 17 bases between. Germline lookup yields CDR1 MNHNS and CDR2 SASEGT. This CDR3 reads CASSEGIVGRGSPLHF. The CDR3 DNA is TGTGCCAGCAGTGAAGGGATAGTGGGGAGAGGCTCACCCCTCCACTTT.

This clonotype was seen many times. The chain joins TRBV6-1 to TRBJ2-7, with 9 nucleotides matching TRBD1. Losses at the gene ends were 3 bases for V and 4 bases for J; bases not matched to a gene: 10. Germline CDR1 reads MNHNS; CDR2 reads SASEGT. This CDR3 is 16 amino acids long. In nucleotides, the CDR3 is TGTGCCAGCAGTGATGGGCTCACAGGGGGCCAGTACGAGCAGTACTTC. It is translated as CASSDGLTGGQYEQYF.

This clonotype occurred many times. This rearrangement joins TRBV2 to TRBJ1-5, with 8 bases that match TRBD1. CDR1 and CDR2 from the germline V gene are SNHLY and FYNNEI. With V trimmed by 8 bases and J by 5 bases, 8 bases remained unmatched. The CDR3 has 14 amino acids. The CDR3 sequence is CASLGGQGYQPQHF. In nucleotides, the CDR3 is TGTGCCAGCCTAGGTGGACAGGGCTATCAGCCCCAGCATTTT.

With regard to this clonotype: The junction shows a germline mismatch at one end, possibly a read error. The rearrangement uses TRBV5-1 and TRBJ2-1; D is unresolved. The germline gives CDR1 SGHRS, CDR2 YFSETQ. The CDR3 runs 13 residues. DNA for the CDR3: TGCGCCAGCAGCCCCGGGCTATACAATGAGCAGCTCTTC. Translating gives CASSPGLYNEQLF. Full variable domain (remainder filled in from reference TRBV5-1 and TRBJ2-1): KAGVTQTPRYLIKTRGQQVTLSCSPISGHRSVSWYQQTPGQGLQFLFEYFSETQRNKGNFPGRFSGRQFSNSRSEMNVSTLELGDSALYLCASSPGLYNEQLFGPGTRLTVL.

The chain's CDR3 is CASSQDSQVDTGNTIYF. The CDR3 nucleotides read TGTGCCAGCAGCCAAGATTCTCAAGTAGACACTGGAAACACCATATATTTT. The rearrangement links TRBV4-2 to TRBJ1-3; D not certain. Germline CDR1 LGHNA, CDR2 YNFKEQ. Trimming took 0 bases from V and 2 from J, leaving 14 bases between them. The CDR3 consists of 17 residues.

This clonotype showed up just a few times. The chain has TRBV3-1 and TRBJ2-5; 12 bases are shared with TRBD2. Germline CDR1 is LGHDT and CDR2 is YNNKEL (reference sequence). The ends lost 5 bases at V and 5 bases at J; junction bases unmatched: 6. This CDR3 region has 15 residues. CDR3 in amino acids: CASSLRLAGDETQYF. CDR3 DNA: TGTGCCAGCAGCTTAAGACTAGCGGGAGATGAGACCCAGTACTTC.

CDR3 in amino acids: CSPLSGRNTDTQYF. The DNA of the CDR3 is TGCAGTCCACTTAGCGGGAGAAACACAGATACGCAGTATTTT. V is TRBV20-1 and J is TRBJ2-3; TRBD2 matches at 9 bases. With 8 bases clipped from V and 2 bases from J, the junction kept 8 bases outside the gene matches. The CDR3 covers 14 residues. Germline CDR1 DFQATT, CDR2 SNEGSKA (reference sequence).

The genes are TRBV12-3 or TRBV12-4 and TRBJ2-5, with a tentative D call TRBD2 (7 bases). The CDR3 length is 17 residues. V lost 8 bases and J 1 base, leaving 23 bases between the germline ends. The CDR3 sequence is CASYPGRGGGIQETQYF. For the CDR3, the DNA is TGTGCCAGCTACCCCGGCAGGGGAGGGGGTATCCAAGAGACCCAGTACTTC.

This clonotype was found many times. The gene calls are TRBV4-2 and TRBJ2-7, with D unclear. V lost 1 base to trimming and J lost 6 bases, with 13 bases between them. The germline V gene encodes CDR1 LGHNA and CDR2 YNFKEQ. The CDR3 runs 14 residues. The CDR3 DNA reads TGTGCCAGCAGCCAAGTTTCTCTTGTGCGCGAGCAGTACTTC. Its protein product is CASSQVSLVREQYF.

The rearrangement uses TRBV19 and TRBJ2-3; tentatively, D is TRBD2 (7 bases). V was pared by 0 bases and J by 8 bases, with 24 bases between. The germline V gene encodes CDR1 LNHDA and CDR2 SQIVND (reference sequence). The CDR3 is made up of 18 amino acids. Written as DNA, the CDR3 is TGTGCCAGTAGTATAGATAGGCCTAGCGGACCTCCAGGGGTTACGCAGTATTTT. It encodes CASSIDRPSGPPGVTQYF.

This clonotype appeared many times. The rearrangement joins TRBV11-2 to TRBJ1-3; D perhaps matches TRBD1 (5 bases). CDR1 and CDR2 from the germline V gene are SGHAT and FQNNGV. With 5 bases removed from V and 10 bases from J, the gap between germline ends came to 9 bases. The CDR3 is made up of 11 amino acids. CDR3 in amino acids: CASSRPGTIYF. The CDR3 DNA is TGTGCCAGCAGCCGCCCAGGGACCATATATTTT.

CDR3: CAWIPGVDTQYF. The CDR3 coding sequence is TGTGCCTGGATTCCGGGGGTGGATACGCAGTATTTT. V usage is TRBV30 and J usage is TRBJ2-3; possibly TRBD2 for D (6 bases). The V end was cut by 4 bases, the J end by 6 bases, with 11 bases between. In germline, CDR1 is GTSNPN, CDR2 SVGIG (reference sequence). The CDR3 is 12 amino acids. Supplemented by reference TRBV30 and TRBJ2-3, the full variable domain reads SQTIHQWPATLVQPVGSPLSLECTVEGTSNPNLYWYRQAAGRGLQLLFYSVGIGQISSEVPQNLSASRPQDRQFILSSKKLLLSDSGFYLCAWIPGVDTQYFGPGTRLTVL.

At least ten counts were recorded for this clonotype. The chain combines TRBV29-1 with TRBJ1-2; no clear D gene. The length of the CDR3 is 10 residues. CDR1 and CDR2 (germline): SQVTM, ANQGSEA. V gave up 1 base and J gave up 8 bases, with 5 bases separating them. In DNA form, the CDR3 reads TGCAGCGTTGAAGGAGGAGGCTACACCTTC. It codes for CSVEGGGYTF.

Comments on this clonotype: Because the CDR3 is missing its conserved closing phenylalanine or tryptophan, this is likely a read error. The rearrangement links TRBV2 to TRBJ1-1, with a tentative D call TRBD1 (6 bases). The CDR3 consists of 12 residues. CDR1 is SNHLY and CDR2 is FYNNEI in the germline V gene. V lost 4 bases and J lost 8, with 11 bases in between. CDR3 coding DNA: TGTGCCAGCAGTGTGGGGGGCACAGAAGCTTTCCTT. Translation gives CASSVGGTEAFL.

The rearrangement uses TRBV5-5 and TRBJ1-6; D not certain. Trimming stripped 0 bases from V and 7 bases from J, with 23 bases between. Germline CDR1 SGHKS, CDR2 YYEKEE (reference sequence). The CDR3 length is 19 residues. CDR3 amino acids: CASSLEWFGPRRWNSPLHF. The CDR3 nucleotides read TGTGCCAGCAGCTTGGAGTGGTTTGGGCCCCGACGATGGAATTCACCCCTCCACTTT.

This clonotype was recorded many times. The chain carries TRBV12-3 or TRBV12-4 and TRBJ2-3, with 13 positions matching TRBD2. The CDR3 totals 15 residues. Germline trimming cut 6 bases from V and 6 bases from J; bases unmatched to any gene: 6. CDR3 bases: TGTGCCAGCAGATGGACTAGCGGGAGTTCGGATACGCAGTATTTT. Encoded protein: CASRWTSGSSDTQYF.

This clonotype was counted only a few times. This chain uses TRBV4-1 with TRBJ1-4; perhaps TRBD1 as D (5 bases). V gave up 11 bases and J gave up 6 bases, with 19 bases separating them. Germline V CDR1 and CDR2: MGHRA, YSYEKL. The CDR3 runs to 14 residues. CDR3: CAGDERAGDEKLFF. In DNA, the CDR3 is TGCGCCGGGGACGAGCGGGCGGGAGATGAAAAACTGTTTTTT.

As for this clonotype: A much larger clone is a single base away; this may be a read error. This chain uses TRBV6-5 with TRBJ1-2; D is perhaps TRBD1 (5 bases). CDR3 length: 14 amino acids. Germline CDR1 MNHEY, CDR2 SVGAGI. This CDR3 reads CVSSYGGDRYGYTF. The CDR3 bases are TGTGTCAGCAGTTACGGAGGGGACCGCTATGGCTACACCTTC.

This clonotype was seen repeatedly, ten times or more. CDR3 residues: CASSNQGPYEQYF. The CDR3 DNA follows: TGTGCCAGCAGCAACCAGGGGCCCTACGAGCAGTACTTC. The chain joins TRBV2 to TRBJ2-7; tentatively, D is TRBD1 (6 bases). The V and J ends lost 6 bases and 2 bases respectively, with 11 bases between them. Germline loops: CDR1 SNHLY, CDR2 FYNNEI. The CDR3 consists of 13 residues.

This clonotype was recorded at least ten times. J is TRBJ2-2 and V is TRBV3-1; 9 bases line up with TRBD2. CDR1 and CDR2 (germline): LGHDT, YNNKEL (reference sequence). The CDR3 sequence is 17 residues long. J lost 5 bases, V lost 3 bases, and 10 bases had no gene match. The DNA for the CDR3 is TGTGCCAGCAGCCACGGACTAGCGCTCGTCGTTACCGGGGAGCTGTTTTTT. Translated: CASSHGLALVVTGELFF.

This clonotype was picked up many times. The chain has TRBV7-9 and TRBJ2-1; possibly TRBD1 for D (5 bases). The germline V and J ends were trimmed by 1 base and 8 bases, with 18 bases remaining between them. Germline CDR1 is SEHNR and CDR2 is FQNEAQ (reference sequence). This CDR3 is 16 amino acids long. Written as DNA, the CDR3 is TGTGCCAGCAGCTTAGATACAGGCCCCAGGGTGGATGAGCAGTTCTTC. Protein product: CASSLDTGPRVDEQFF.